This record covers a single TCR beta chain. No cognate antigen has been identified for it. No base quality information exists; no much larger clone differs at one position. CDR1 is given as SEHNR and CDR2 as FQNEAQ, both from the germline V gene (reference sequence). At the junction V is shortened by 2 bases and J by 9 bases, with 2 bases in between. From the cysteine up to the phenylalanine, the CDR3 has a length of 10 residues. The kept DNA is CDR3 alone, 30 bases in frame from the first base. The data were obtained in a study of shared clonotypes between healthy human individuals (dated by TCRdb to the early 2020s). Broadly, across the study: The cohort comprised a couple of women and a few men aged 18 to 49 years. For each donor, three plates each were used for CD4 naive and CD4 memory, two plates were used for CD8 naive, and one plate was used for CD8 memory. To estimate repertoire size and how much clonotype sharing occurs between individuals, the study deeply sequenced the blood TCR repertoires of several healthy adults. To increase sequencing depth and limit assay-specific biases, TCR repertoire library preparation and sequencing were carried out by different laboratories using diverse techniques. Between about 0.9 and 8.9 billion PBMCs per donor were obtained by leukapheresis. Paper-wide results and their limitations: Only blood was sampled, and tissue TCR repertoires likely differ from those in blood. Naive subsets generally had larger estimated clonotype richness than memory subsets did. Compared with non-shared clonotypes, clonotypes shared by all four sorted-subset donors had higher generation probabilities. Based on pairwise subsampling, the degree of clonotype sharing among donors was expected to be affected by sequencing depth. When several donors were compared, the shared fraction of clonotypes was around 5% for naive CD4, about 4% for naive CD8, more than 2% for memory CD4, and less than 0.45% for memory CD8. Even with the large sequencing depth, rarefaction of the sorted-subset datasets indicated that sequencing was incomplete. Because the study included a small number of donors, the genetic and exposure-history diversity represented was limited.

Using the deep immunoSEQ assay, TCR CDR3 regions were amplified from genomic DNA by multiplex PCR. Extracted genomic DNA from each cell subset was spread evenly across all wells of several immunoSEQ 96-well plates, with each plate serving as a replicate. For sorted subsets, each replicate PCR was loaded with 200 ng genomic DNA, equivalent to 30,000 or so T cell genomes. Purified libraries were quantified with a Qubit 3.0 fluorometer, sized on a Bioanalyzer 2100, and re-quantified with the KAPA Library Quantification kit. Every immunoSEQ 96-well plate was sequenced on a separate single-read 150-cycle Illumina NextSeq 550 flow cell. The authors' pipeline ran thus. Because the immunoSEQ output held only junctional sequences and lacked quality scores, the filtering could not match the filtering applied to full-length reads. To assign V/J genes and CDR3, sequences were annotated against IMGT germline references using PyIR, a Python wrapper for IgBLAST v1.9. Reads were filtered out if the reads had weak V/J assignments (E-value above 1e-6), no CDR3, stop codons, out-of-frame junctions, or ambiguous translated residues. V3J clonotypes were defined by identical inferred V gene, J gene, and CDR3 amino acid sequence. Percentage overlap between repertoires was calculated by dividing the number of shared unique clonotypes by the size of the smaller repertoire. Three approaches were used to assess repertoire richness: RTK rarefaction, the Chao1 estimator, and Recon v2.1 estimates of unobserved clonotypes. OLGA was used to compute generation probabilities for all TCRbeta clonotypes that the gDNA method yielded from a few donors. TCRdb provides this immuneACCESS table in a form limited to in-frame rearrangements. Some clones are lacking; in checked studies, under half of them reflect an unresolved V gene, and why the rest are absent is not known. V, J and clone size are taken as reported in that table, and D and trimming were inferred from the DNA itself. Across this sample there are over a million clones, with 98% seen only once. The top ten clonotypes cover approximately 0.4% of the sample.

Healthy HIV-negative adults with no recently reported acute infections or vaccinations were included as donors. Every donor was a Caucasian adult residing in Nashville, Tennessee, USA. CD4+ T cells were enriched by magnetic negative selection, after which naive cells were positively selected on CD45RA and the negative fraction was taken as the memory subset. After blood collection by leukapheresis, PBMCs were isolated using Ficoll-Histopaque density gradient centrifugation and then cryopreserved in the vapor phase of liquid nitrogen. Purity and quantity of every magnetically sorted T cell population were checked by analytical flow cytometry. From each sorted fraction, genomic DNA was isolated and quantified by UV absorbance on a Nanodrop 2000c.

Rearrangement joined TRBV7-9 to TRBJ2-1, with the D segment identity uncertain. The receptor was isolated from a man aged 30 to 45 in good health. Sequenced sample: naive CD4+ T cells sorted from blood. The cell subset or site label on this specimen signifies: CD45RA+ positively selected. The CDR3 amino acid sequence is: CASSLFEQFF. The base sequence is TGTGCCAGCAGCTTATTTGAGCAGTTCTTC.